This T cell receptor (beta chain) was captured in a study of metastatic and nonmetastatic thyroid tumors. About the research overall: Repertoires were compared across blood and tumor or nodule tissue from malignant and benign thyroid patients. Study-level results: Relative to benign nodules, malignant thyroid tumors were reportedly characterized by significantly elevated TCR beta diversity in blood and tumor.

Every patient was untreated before thyroid surgery. TCRdb recomputed clones from the PCR reads via MiXCR. The sample lists 15,000 to 20,000 clones, around a quarter occurring once. As regards this clone: Its antigen is not identified.

There are 13 residues in the CDR3. V shed 1 base and J shed 9 bases, with 10 bases lying between them. CDR1 GTSNPN and CDR2 SVGIG come from the germline V gene (reference sequence). The rearrangement links TRBV30 to TRBJ1-6, with D perhaps TRBD1 (5 bases). Sequenced input: tumor tissue. This TCR was recovered from a female donor with papillary thyroid cancer or a benign thyroid nodule (not recorded which). Some clones in this sample may be carry-over from other donors' samples. CDR3 bases: TGTGCCTGGAGTGGACATGGGGCTTCACCCCTCCACTTT. Its translation is CAWSGHGASPLHF.